This TCR beta chain was sequenced for a study of cytomegalovirus exposure and HLA in healthy donors. The primer mix had 60 Vbeta and 13 Jbeta primers. TCRdb's copy holds only in-frame clones and misses some; the assay was immunoSEQ multiplex PCR. The sample consists of about 87,000 clones, 70% to 85% of them appearing once. Per germline, CDR1 SGHTA and CDR2 FQGNSA. The CDR3 is 16 amino acids. The V gene end was trimmed by 1 base and the J gene end by 8 bases; junction bases not matched to a gene: 6. The TCR comes from a man aged 25 to 40 in good health and CMV-seropositive. The sequencing input was PBMCs. The chain employs TRBV7-2 and TRBJ2-1, with TRBD2 matching over 12 bases. Written as DNA, the CDR3 is TGTGCCAGCAGCTTAGGACTAGCGGGAGAAATGTATGAGCAGTTCTTC. Encoded protein: CASSLGLAGEMYEQFF. The complete variable domain, with remaining parts taken from reference TRBV7-2 and TRBJ2-1, reads GAGVSQSPSNKVTEKGKDVELRCDPISGHTALYWYRQSLGQGLEFLIYFQGNSAPDKSGLPSDRFSAERTGGSVSTLTIQRTQQEDSAVYLCASSLGLAGEMYEQFFGPGTRLTVL.